Each of the 21 T cell receptor beta chains below was sequenced from the same sample in a study of control samples from healthy donors and cancer patients. Clones were read by immunoSEQ multiplex PCR, and TCRdb kept only the in-frame ones, dropping some. The sample records fewer than 150,000 clones, approximately 90% being singletons. The specimen sequenced was blood. The source of these receptors is a man between 18 and 35 years old in good health.

This chain links TRBV6-4 with TRBJ1-6; no definite D call. Trimming took off 2 bases at V and 6 bases at J, with 8 bases between the two ends. The CDR3 runs 14 residues. Germline V lookup: CDR1 MRHNA, CDR2 SNTAGT. CDR3 bases: TGTGCCAGCAGTGACCCGAATGCTAATTCACCCCTCCACTTT. Translating it yields CASSDPNANSPLHF.

J is TRBJ2-3 and V is TRBV5-1; weak D call: TRBD2 (6 bases). The germline gives CDR1 SGHRS, CDR2 YFSETQ. The V and J ends lost 1 base and 0 bases respectively, with 9 bases between them. CDR3 length: 15 amino acids. This CDR3 is CASSLTTSSTDTQYF. CDR3 bases: TGCGCCAGCAGCTTGACTACTAGCAGCACAGATACGCAGTATTTT.

The V gene is TRBV15, the J gene TRBJ1-2; D call uncertain. Trimming removed 0 bases at V and 4 bases at J, with 12 bases between. The CDR3 is 15 amino acids. Germline V gene lookup returns CDR1 LNHNV and CDR2 YYDKDF (reference sequence). This chain's CDR3 is CATSREVTGRYGYTF. In DNA, the CDR3 is TGTGCCACCAGCAGAGAAGTAACGGGCCGCTATGGCTACACCTTC. Supplemented by reference TRBV15 and TRBJ1-2, the full variable domain reads DAMVIQNPRYQVTQFGKPVTLSCSQTLNHNVMYWYQQKSSQAPKLLFHYYDKDFNNEADTPDNFQSRRPNTSFCFLDIRSPGLGDTAMYLCATSREVTGRYGYTFGSGTRLTVV.

V usage is TRBV18 and J usage is TRBJ1-3; TRBD1 is a possible D gene (5 bases). CDR3 length equals 14 residues. Germline V lookup: CDR1 KGHSH, CDR2 LQKENI. V lost 2 bases and J lost 3, with 8 bases in between. The CDR3 sequence is CASSPSGSGNTIYF. The CDR3 DNA reads as TGTGCCAGCTCACCATCAGGGAGTGGAAACACCATATATTTT.

The rearrangement uses TRBV6-5 and TRBJ1-2, with a possible D match to TRBD1 (6 bases). The CDR3 has 15 residues. V dropped 0 bases and J dropped 8 bases, with 16 bases sitting between them. The germline gives CDR1 MNHEY, CDR2 SVGAGI. CDR3 coding DNA: TGTGCCAGCAGTTACTCATCGGGGGGGGCAGGCGGCTACACCTTC. It specifies CASSYSSGGAGGYTF.

The chain joins TRBV15 to TRBJ2-1, with 9 bases identical to TRBD1. This CDR3 region has 16 residues. V trimming: 1 base; J trimming: 7 bases; junction bases outside the gene matches: 8. Germline assignment: CDR1 LNHNV and CDR2 YYDKDF (reference sequence). The CDR3 spells CATSRAPGQGRNEQFF. The CDR3 DNA is TGTGCCACCAGCAGAGCCCCGGGACAGGGCCGTAATGAGCAGTTCTTC.

The V gene is TRBV7-2, the J gene TRBJ2-5; the match to TRBD2 covers 8 bases. Germline CDR1 is SGHTA and CDR2 is FQGNSA. The CDR3 spans 15 residues. The V segment lost 10 bases and the J segment 1 base; nucleotides outside the gene matches: 11. As DNA, the CDR3 is TGTGCCATCCTTCGCGCGGGGGGTTTCCAAGAGACCCAGTACTTC. It yields the protein CAILRAGGFQETQYF.

J is TRBJ1-2 and V is TRBV2; TRBD1 aligns across 8 bases. The trim removed 10 bases at V and 3 bases at J, leaving 10 bases unmatched. Germline V gene lookup returns CDR1 SNHLY and CDR2 FYNNEI. The CDR3 has 14 amino acids. The CDR3 protein is CAIKRQGQDYGYTF. The CDR3 bases are TGTGCCATCAAAAGACAGGGGCAGGACTATGGCTACACCTTC.

V and J are TRBV7-3 and TRBJ1-2; 9 bases fit TRBD1. The germline gives CDR1 SGHTA, CDR2 FQGTGA. With 1 base clipped from V and 8 bases from J, the junction kept 2 bases outside the gene matches. The CDR3 loop spans 13 amino acids. In DNA, the CDR3 is TGTGCCAGCAGCTTAAGAGGGACAGGGGGCTACACCTTC. Residues: CASSLRGTGGYTF. Variable domain in full (rest from reference TRBV7-3 and TRBJ1-2): GAGVSQTPSNKVTEKGKYVELRCDPISGHTALYWYRQSLGQGPEFLIYFQGTGAADDSGLPNDRFFAVRPEGSVSTLKIQRTERGDSAVYLCASSLRGTGGYTFGSGTRLTVV.

This sequence joins TRBV7-9 and TRBJ2-3, with 7 bases lining up with TRBD1. Losses at the gene ends were 0 bases for V and 4 bases for J; bases not matched to a gene: 7. This CDR3 spans 16 amino acids. The germline V gene encodes CDR1 SEHNR and CDR2 FQNEAQ (reference sequence). CDR3 sequence reads: CASSLAKGAISDTQYF. CDR3 DNA sequence: TGTGCCAGCAGCTTAGCGAAGGGGGCAATATCAGATACGCAGTATTTT.

The rearrangement links TRBV29-1 to TRBJ1-2; tentative D call: TRBD1 (6 bases). Per germline, CDR1 SQVTM and CDR2 ANQGSEA. The CDR3 is 13 residues long. The ends were cut back, 5 bases at V and 3 bases at J, with 13 bases in the middle. In DNA, the CDR3 is TGCAGCGTTTGGGACACCCGTTACTATGGCTACACCTTC. As protein: CSVWDTRYYGYTF.

This clone occurred once. This rearrangement joins TRBV18 to TRBJ2-6, with D possibly matching TRBD2 (5 bases). The germline V gene has CDR1 KGHSH and CDR2 LQKENI. V was trimmed by 3 bases and J by 1 base, leaving 10 bases between them. The length of the CDR3 is 16 residues. This chain's CDR3 is CASSPGWRSGANVLTF. DNA of the CDR3: TGTGCCAGCTCACCGGGCTGGAGGTCTGGGGCCAACGTCCTGACTTTC.

The rearrangement uses TRBV10-3 and TRBJ1-1; D may be TRBD1 (6 bases). V was clipped by 3 bases and J by 3 bases, with 17 bases between them. The V gene's germline CDR1 is ENHRY and CDR2 SYGVKD. The CDR3 has 16 amino acids. CDR3 nucleotides: TGTGCCATCAGTGATCTTAAAGGGGGTGGGGACACTGAAGCTTTCTTT. Its translation: CAISDLKGGGDTEAFF.

This chain connects TRBV3-1 (or the pseudogene TRBV3-2) to TRBJ2-1, with no clear D. Germline V gene sequence: CDR1 LGHDT, CDR2 YNNKEL (reference sequence). This CDR3 is built from 14 residues. V lost 0 bases to trimming and J lost 9 bases, with 12 bases between them. CDR3 residues: CASSQDLDGVEQFF. CDR3 DNA: TGTGCCAGCAGCCAAGATCTGGATGGGGTTGAGCAGTTCTTC.

The rearrangement links TRBV11-2 to TRBJ1-6; D is ambiguous. This CDR3 is 13 amino acids long. Germline loops: CDR1 SGHAT, CDR2 FQNNGV. V gave up 5 bases and J gave up 11 bases, with 13 bases separating them. The CDR3 DNA reads TGTGCCAGCAGCCTGCTAATACGGACACCCCTCCACTTT. Protein product: CASSLLIRTPLHF. The full variable domain, its missing parts supplied by reference TRBV11-2 and TRBJ1-6, is EAGVAQSPRYKIIEKRQSVAFWCNPISGHATLYWYQQILGQGPKLLIQFQNNGVVDDSQLPKDRFSAERLKGVDSTLKIQPAKLEDSAVYLCASSLLIRTPLHFGNGTRLTVT.

V gene TRBV7-2 combines with J gene TRBJ1-1, with 10 bases matching TRBD1. Germline V lookup: CDR1 SGHTA, CDR2 FQGNSA. Trimming cost V 2 bases and J 5 bases; bases outside gene matches: 5. CDR3 length: 15 amino acids. CDR3: CASSLSGTGVTEAFF. CDR3 coding DNA: TGTGCCAGCAGCTTATCCGGGACAGGGGTTACTGAAGCTTTCTTT.

The rearrangement joins TRBV10-1 to TRBJ1-3; D not certain. The CDR3 has 14 residues. Germline CDR1 reads WNHNN; CDR2 reads SYGVQD (reference sequence). V was cut by 6 bases and J by 4 bases, with 13 bases left in between. The CDR3 region is CASSHPFGGNTIYF. The CDR3 region has the DNA TGCGCCAGCAGCCACCCCTTTGGAGGAAACACCATATATTTT.

The genes are TRBV4-1 and TRBJ2-2; unclear D gene. This CDR3 contains 17 residues. V was trimmed by 0 bases and J by 4 bases, leaving 15 bases between them. CDR1 is MGHRA, CDR2 YSYEKL, per germline. The CDR3 is CASSQDVSDGSTGELFF. CDR3 nucleotide sequence: TGCGCCAGCAGCCAAGATGTCAGTGACGGCTCCACCGGGGAGCTGTTTTTT.

The chain employs TRBV12-5 and TRBJ2-2, with 7 bases identical to TRBD1. Germline CDR1 and CDR2: LGHNT and FRNRAP. V was clipped by 4 bases and J by 7 bases; unmatched bases: 9. The CDR3 extends over 15 amino acids. CDR3 in DNA: TGTGCTAGTGGTTCCCCACAGGGGTATCACGGGGAGCTGTTTTTT. Its protein product is CASGSPQGYHGELFF.

The rearrangement links TRBV9 to TRBJ1-4, with unresolved D. V lost 6 bases, J lost 8 bases, and 20 bases lay in between. CDR1 is SGDLS, CDR2 YYNGEE, per germline. The CDR3 is made up of 15 amino acids. In DNA form, the CDR3 reads TGTGCCAGCACCCCTTCTGGGTTTAGTGAAGAAAAACTGTTTTTT. Amino acids: CASTPSGFSEEKLFF.

The genes are TRBV6-7 and TRBJ1-3; 11 nucleotides align to TRBD1. TRBV6-7 is flagged as an ORF with uncertain function. With 6 bases clipped from V and 5 bases from J, the junction kept 9 bases outside the gene matches. CDR3 length: 16 amino acids. Here the CDR3 DNA reads TGTGCCAGCAGAGTAGGACAGGGGGCAAGGAGAAACACCATATATTTT. Its protein product is CASRVGQGARRNTIYF.